Below are 20 T cell receptor beta chains sequenced from a single sample in a study of cytomegalovirus exposure and HLA in healthy donors. The PCR used 60 Vbeta and 13 Jbeta primers. Method: immunoSEQ multiplex PCR; TCRdb's copy keeps in-frame clones and lacks some. The data contain some 130,000 clones, about 80% of them singletons. Specimen: PBMCs. Every receptor here comes from a human donor in good health.

The V gene is TRBV7-8, the J gene TRBJ1-1, with 7 bases fitting TRBD1. CDR1 is SGHVS and CDR2 is FQNEAQ in the germline V gene. Germline trimming cut 2 bases from V and 3 bases from J; bases unmatched to any gene: 6. The CDR3 has 15 residues. For the CDR3, the DNA is TGTGCCAGCAGCTTACAAGGGACAGCCGACACTGAAGCTTTCTTT. It translates to CASSLQGTADTEAFF.

Worth noting for this clone: Sequence at one end of the junction differs from germline and may be a read error. The chain employs TRBV7-9 and TRBJ1-3; perhaps TRBD1 as D (5 bases). From germline, CDR1 is SEHNR and CDR2 FQNEAQ (reference sequence). The CDR3 runs to 12 residues. The CDR3 bases are TGTTCCAGCAGGGAGGCTGGAAACACCATATATTTT. Its translation: CSSREAGNTIYF.

V and J are TRBV14 and TRBJ2-5; D gene ambiguous. The DNA end favors TRBJ2-7, so the J call may be wrong. The germline V gene encodes CDR1 SGHDN and CDR2 FVKESK. The CDR3 is made up of 13 amino acids. The CDR3 DNA sequence: TGTGCCAGCAGCCAAGATAGAGACTACGAGCAGTACTTC. It translates to CASSQDRDYEQYF.

There are a few counts of this clone. The rearrangement links TRBV6-5 to TRBJ2-7, with TRBD2 identical over 8 bases. CDR1 is MNHEY and CDR2 is SVGAGI in the germline V gene. The CDR3 contains 15 residues. V shed 0 bases and J 3 bases; nucleotides not matched to a gene: 4. The CDR3 DNA is TGTGCCAGCAGTTACTCGGCGGGGGGCCACTACGAGCAGTACTTC. It codes for CASSYSAGGHYEQYF.

This chain uses TRBV29-1 with TRBJ1-1, with 7 positions matching TRBD1. Germline values: CDR1 SQVTM, CDR2 ANQGSEA. With V trimmed by 8 bases and J by 0 bases, 3 bases remained unmatched. The length of the CDR3 is 12 residues. In DNA form, the CDR3 reads TGCAGCACCGACAGGGTGAACACTGAAGCTTTCTTT. It encodes CSTDRVNTEAFF.

The rearrangement joins TRBV5-1 to TRBJ2-7, with 9 bases matching TRBD1. With V trimmed by 4 bases and J by 5 bases, 10 bases remained unmatched. The germline CDR1 and CDR2 sequences are SGHRS and YFSETQ. The CDR3 spans 15 residues. The CDR3 region is CASSPFGDRANEQYF. CDR3 sequence (DNA): TGCGCCAGCAGCCCGTTTGGGGACAGGGCTAACGAGCAGTACTTC.

The rearrangement joins TRBV6-4 to TRBJ1-2; D is ambiguous. The V gene's germline CDR1 is MRHNA and CDR2 SNTAGT. The CDR3 spans 14 residues. The V and J ends lost 5 bases and 3 bases respectively, with 13 bases between them. CDR3 amino acids: CASSYKRGDYGYTF. The CDR3, as DNA: TGTGCCAGCAGTTATAAGCGCGGGGACTATGGCTACACCTTC.

The chain carries TRBV5-5 and TRBJ1-4, with a weak D call TRBD1 (6 bases). Trimming removed 6 bases at V and 16 bases at J, with 19 bases between. The CDR3 is 12 residues long. CDR1 is SGHKS, CDR2 YYEKEE, per germline (reference sequence). The CDR3, as DNA: TGTGCCAGCACTTCGGAAAGGGGACACGGGTTTTTT. This codes for CASTSERGHGFF.

The rearrangement uses TRBV7-2 and TRBJ1-5, with 7 positions matching TRBD1. Germline V gives CDR1 SGHTA, CDR2 FQGNSA. The CDR3 is 15 residues long. Losses at the gene ends were 3 bases for V and 4 bases for J; bases not matched to a gene: 6. CDR3 region: CASSLMGQKNQPQHF. CDR3 in DNA: TGTGCCAGCAGCTTGATGGGACAGAAAAATCAGCCCCAGCATTTT.

The genes are TRBV4-2 and TRBJ2-4; 8 bases agree with TRBD2. V was pared by 0 bases and J by 3 bases, with 13 bases of the junction left unmatched. CDR1 is LGHNA and CDR2 is YNFKEQ in the germline V gene. This CDR3 has 19 residues. CDR3 in amino acids: CASSQDVGSGVFVKNIQYF. CDR3 coding DNA: TGTGCCAGCAGCCAAGATGTGGGTAGCGGGGTGTTTGTCAAAAACATTCAGTACTTC.

Regarding this clone: A junction boundary mismatches the germline segment, possibly from a read error. This sequence joins TRBV7-9 and TRBJ1-1, with D possibly matching TRBD1 (6 bases). The germline gives CDR1 SEHNR, CDR2 FQNEAQ (reference sequence). The CDR3 has 14 amino acids. In DNA, the CDR3 is TGTTCCAGCAGCTTAGGGGGTGGGAGCACTGAAGCTTTCTTT. This sequence encodes CSSSLGGGSTEAFF.

This clone appeared a few times. The chain is built from TRBV2 and TRBJ1-1; no clear D gene. This CDR3 is 12 amino acids long. Germline V gene lookup returns CDR1 SNHLY and CDR2 FYNNEI. V lost 6 bases and J lost 5, with 10 bases in between. CDR3 protein: CASRDGLTEAFF. DNA for the CDR3: TGTGCCAGCAGAGACGGACTAACTGAAGCTTTCTTT.

The V call is TRBV7-3, the J call TRBJ2-5; the D gene is possibly TRBD1 (6 bases). CDR3 length: 15 amino acids. Germline V lookup: CDR1 SGHTA, CDR2 FQGTGA. V was clipped by 5 bases and J by 2 bases, with 15 bases between them. The CDR3 DNA reads TGTGCCAGCAGCGCCCGAACAGGGATTCAAGAGACCCAGTACTTC. It yields the protein CASSARTGIQETQYF.

The chain links TRBV4-2 to TRBJ2-2; D unresolved. The CDR3 consists of 12 residues. V dropped 1 base and J dropped 7 bases, with 4 bases sitting between them. Germline values: CDR1 LGHNA, CDR2 YNFKEQ. The CDR3 bases are TGTGCCAGCAGCCAAGTTCGCGGGGAGCTGTTTTTT. Translated, it gives CASSQVRGELFF.

This clone was seen once. The chain has TRBV19 and TRBJ2-5; the match to TRBD1 covers 9 bases. V trimming: 5 bases; J trimming: 2 bases; junction bases outside the gene matches: 3. Per germline, CDR1 LNHDA and CDR2 SQIVND (reference sequence). The CDR3 extends over 14 amino acids. CDR3 amino acids: CASSSTGGQETQYF. The CDR3 DNA follows: TGTGCCAGTAGTTCGACAGGGGGGCAAGAGACCCAGTACTTC. Full variable domain (rest looked up from reference TRBV19 and TRBJ2-5): DGGITQSPKYLFRKEGQNVTLSCEQNLNHDAMYWYRQDPGQGLRLIYYSQIVNDFQKGDIAEGYSVSREKKESFPLTVTSAQKNPTAFYLCASSSTGGQETQYFGPGTRLLVL.

This clone occurred a few times. J is TRBJ1-4 and V is TRBV2; 9 positions agree with TRBD1. The CDR3 length is 15 residues. After removal of 7 bases from V and 6 bases from J, the junction contained 9 bases not matched to a gene. Germline values: CDR1 SNHLY, CDR2 FYNNEI. DNA of the CDR3: TGTGCCAGCACCGAGGAGGGGACAGGGCATGAAAAACTGTTTTTT. Protein: CASTEEGTGHEKLFF.

Worth noting for this clone: Different DNA sequences within this sample yield the same CDR3. V usage is TRBV18 and J usage is TRBJ1-1; D is ambiguous. The CDR3 covers 14 residues. From germline, CDR1 is KGHSH and CDR2 LQKENI. Trimming removed 3 bases from V and 1 base from J, with 9 bases in between. CDR3 in amino acids: CASSPPSENTEAFF. CDR3 coding DNA: TGTGCCAGCTCACCCCCCAGTGAGAACACTGAAGCTTTCTTT.

The CDR3 nucleotides are TGCGCCAGCAGCGTAACTAGCGGGGGGGTACCCTACGAGCAGTACTTC. It codes for CASSVTSGGVPYEQYF. The chain carries TRBV5-1 and TRBJ2-5; TRBD2 matches 13 bases. The J call could be wrong; TRBJ2-7 is a better fit for the DNA end. The CDR3 sequence is 16 residues long. CDR1 and CDR2 from the germline V gene are SGHRS and YFSETQ.

The chain links TRBV6-4 to TRBJ2-7; 8 positions agree with TRBD1. Losses at the gene ends were 4 bases for V and 1 base for J; bases not matched to a gene: 3. The CDR3 has 14 amino acids. CDR1 is MRHNA, CDR2 SNTAGT, per germline. CDR3 bases: TGTGCCAGCAGTGCCCACAGGGGGTCCTACGAGCAGTACTTC. Translated: CASSAHRGSYEQYF.

The genes are TRBV5-8 and TRBJ1-5; D remains unclear. This CDR3 contains 14 residues. V was clipped by 1 base and J by 0 bases, with 5 bases between them. Germline values: CDR1 SGHTS, CDR2 YDEGEE. CDR3 bases: TGTGCCAGCAGCTTGATCTATAGCAATCAGCCCCAGCATTTT. Residues: CASSLIYSNQPQHF. The variable domain in full, with the rest retrieved from reference TRBV5-8 and TRBJ1-5, is EAGVTQSPTHLIKTRGQQATLRCSPISGHTSVYWYQQALGLGLQFLLWYDEGEERNRGNFPPRFSGRQFPNYSSELNVNALELEDSALYLCASSLIYSNQPQHFGDGTRLSIL.